This TCR beta chain came from a study of CD8+ T cells in alopecia areata (dated by TCRdb to 2017 to 2018). Regarding the research as a whole: In both human patients and the C3H/HeJ mouse model, the study applied high-throughput TCRbeta sequencing to look at T cell clonal expansion in alopecia areata. On the human side, TCRbeta sequencing was run on scalp tissue and on sorted CD4+ and CD8+ peripheral blood T cells from healthy controls and from alopecia areata patients with either patchy or totalis/universalis disease. Scalp clonality was compared across normal scalp (n=4), patchy alopecia areata scalp (n=8), and alopecia totalis/universalis scalp (n=8). RNA was extracted with the PAXgene miRNA kit for fixed scalp, the miRNeasy kit for PBMCs, and the RNeasy kit for mouse skin. immunoSEQ multiplex PCR using 35 Vbeta forward primers and 13 Jbeta reverse primers was used to amplify TCRbeta CDR3 regions.

Study-level results and caveats: Compared with normal scalp, lesional scalp had higher clonality and more expanded CD8+ clones, particularly in alopecia totalis/universalis, a pattern that suggests antigenic drive. Unlike mouse skin, which is dominated by gammadelta T cells, normal human skin has resident alphabeta T cells that are also sequenced, and this complicates analysis of the scalp TCR repertoire. TCR sequences shared between patients were less clear than in mice, possibly partly because of HLA diversity in the patient population.

Measured from the cysteine to the phenylalanine, the CDR3 is 13 residues long. The only DNA kept is the CDR3, 39 bases in frame from the first base. Via the germline V gene, CDR1 is SGHVS and CDR2 FNYEAQ. Deletion took 4 bases off V and 3 bases off J, with a span of 9 bases between the germline ends. PBMCs were separated by density centrifugation and stained for CD3, CD4 and CD8, after which CD4+ and CD8+ T cells were sorted on a FACSAria. Scalp biopsies and blood samples were provided by unaffected controls. As concerns this clone: Its cognate antigen has yet to be identified. No much larger clone is present one base from it, and per-base qualities are unavailable.

The library was generated by the immunoSEQ multiplex PCR assay. To provide template for TCR sequencing, every sample had RNA extracted and reverse transcribed into cDNA. SuperScript III was used to make first-strand cDNA, primed with a 2:1 mix of oligo-dT and random hexamers. A synthetic immune receptor repertoire was used to assess amplification bias, and residual bias was removed computationally. In the authors' own workflow: Raw reads were preprocessed to remove errors, and CDR3 was defined by IMGT conventions from the conserved cysteine to phenylalanine. Clonality was computed by normalizing Shannon entropy by log2 of the number of productive unique TCRs and subtracting the result from 1. Whether each scalp clone was CD4 or CD8 was inferred by checking scalp TCRbeta sequences against the CD4 and CD8 repertoires from sorted blood. TCRdb limited this immuneACCESS table to in-frame rearrangements with V and J called. A share of clones is missing; checked studies link under half to unresolved V genes, and the rest is unexplained. V and J calls and clone size are copied from that table; D and trimming were computed from the DNA. This sample gives roughly 200,000 clones in total; more than 50% of them show up just once. In total, the top ten clones hold around 5.1% of the sample.

The sample consisted of CD8+ T cells sorted from blood. This sequence was found in a human donor in good health. The sequence links TRBV7-6 to TRBJ1-1; a tentative D match to TRBD1 spans 5 bases. The CDR3 protein is CASSSRQYTEAFF. Read as DNA, the sequence is TGTGCCAGCAGCTCCCGACAGTACACTGAAGCTTTCTTT. The reference TRBV7-6 and TRBJ1-1 proteins fill in what lies around the CDR3, so the full variable domain reads GAGVSQSPRYKVTKRGQDVALRCDPISGHVSLYWYRQALGQGPEFLTYFNYEAQQDKSGLPNDRFSAERPEGSISTLTIQRTEQRDSAMYRCASSSRQYTEAFFGQGTRLTVV.